A single sample is the source of the 29 T cell receptor beta chains below, sequenced in a study of blood T cell repertoires in COVID-19. The data were produced by immunoSEQ multiplex PCR, yet TCRdb's version contains in-frame clones alone and is incomplete. The sample includes about 240,000 clones, roughly 90% of them seen just once. Sequenced material: peripheral blood. Source of these receptors: a man between 60 and 75 years old who had recovered from COVID-19.

The CDR3 sequence: CAIAGRTGGVDTQYF. Here the CDR3 DNA reads TGTGCCATTGCGGGGAGGACAGGGGGCGTAGATACGCAGTATTTT. The V call is TRBV19, the J call TRBJ2-3, with TRBD1 matching over 11 bases. V was clipped by 10 bases and J by 5 bases; unmatched bases: 11. From germline, CDR1 is LNHDA and CDR2 SQIVND (reference sequence). The CDR3 has 15 residues.

The chain employs TRBV5-1 and TRBJ1-6; D is possibly TRBD1 (6 bases). This CDR3 region has 16 residues. Germline V gene lookup returns CDR1 SGHRS and CDR2 YFSETQ. V was cut by 4 bases and J by 6 bases, with 17 bases left in between. CDR3: CASSIGQLLFNSPLHF. The DNA for the CDR3 is TGCGCCAGCAGCATCGGACAGTTACTCTTTAATTCACCCCTCCACTTT.

This rearrangement joins TRBV6-5 to TRBJ2-4, with TRBD2 as a possible D gene (5 bases). This CDR3 comprises 15 residues. The V and J ends lost 5 bases and 7 bases respectively, with 18 bases between them. Germline lookup yields CDR1 MNHEY and CDR2 SVGAGI. Here the CDR3 reads CASSPLGQVGNIQYF. CDR3 nucleotides: TGTGCCAGCAGTCCACTAGGGCAGGTGGGGAACATTCAGTACTTC.

The chain employs TRBV3-1 (or the pseudogene TRBV3-2) and TRBJ2-2; possibly TRBD1 for D (6 bases). The CDR3 is made up of 15 amino acids. Germline V gene lookup returns CDR1 LGHDT and CDR2 YNNKEL (reference sequence). V shed 4 bases and J shed 6 bases, with 15 bases lying between them. The CDR3 DNA sequence: TGTGCCAGCAGCCTACCCACCTACAGGGCCGGGGAGCTGTTTTTT. This encodes CASSLPTYRAGELFF.

V usage is TRBV5-1 and J usage is TRBJ2-5; the D gene is possibly TRBD2 (5 bases). Trimming cost V 0 bases and J 1 base, with 13 bases left between them. The germline CDR1 and CDR2 sequences are SGHRS and YFSETQ. The CDR3 has 16 amino acids. DNA for the CDR3: TGCGCCAGCAGCTTGGCCGAGGGATACCTCCAAGAGACCCAGTACTTC. Amino acid sequence: CASSLAEGYLQETQYF.

The count of this clone is one. The chain joins TRBV28 to TRBJ2-1; D not resolved. V shed 5 bases and J shed 2 bases, with 10 bases lying between them. CDR3 length equals 14 residues. CDR1 is MDHEN, CDR2 SYDVKM, per germline. The CDR3 region has the DNA TGTGCCAGCAGTCCGACACCCACCTACAATGAGCAGTTCTTC. This encodes CASSPTPTYNEQFF.

The V gene is TRBV3-1 (or the pseudogene TRBV3-2), the J gene TRBJ1-2, with D unclear. CDR3 length: 15 residues. Trimming shortened V by 3 bases and J by 2 bases, and 13 bases separated the two germline ends. Germline V CDR1 and CDR2: LGHDT, YNNKEL (reference sequence). As DNA, the CDR3 is TGTGCCAGCAGCCAGGTCAGGAGGGCCAACTATGGCTACACCTTC. Translating it yields CASSQVRRANYGYTF.

The V and J genes are TRBV12-3 or TRBV12-4 and TRBJ1-2; the D is unclear. There are 13 residues in the CDR3. Trimming took 10 bases from V and 4 from J, leaving 16 bases between them. In DNA form, the CDR3 reads TGTGCCAACCCGACGAGGGCCGGCTATGGCTACACCTTC. It encodes CANPTRAGYGYTF.

J is TRBJ1-5 and V is TRBV28, with 8 bases lining up with TRBD1. The CDR3 is made up of 16 amino acids. Germline V gene data show CDR1 as MDHEN and CDR2 as SYDVKM. Losses at the gene ends were 4 bases for V and 2 bases for J; bases not matched to a gene: 7. The CDR3 DNA reads TGTGCCAGCAGTTCTGGGACAGGTTCTGGCAATCAGCCCCAGCATTTT. It specifies CASSSGTGSGNQPQHF.

The V gene is TRBV6-1, the J gene TRBJ1-3; unclear D gene. This CDR3 is built from 15 residues. Trimming left V 2 bases short and J 5 bases short, with 13 bases between. Germline V gives CDR1 MNHNS, CDR2 SASEGT. This CDR3 reads CASSEFLRVRNTIYF. CDR3 DNA: TGTGCCAGCAGTGAATTTTTGAGGGTACGAAACACCATATATTTT.

This chain joins TRBV6-5 and TRBJ2-7; perhaps TRBD1 as D (5 bases). The length of the CDR3 is 16 residues. V lost 0 bases and J 3 bases, leaving 15 bases between the germline ends. Germline values: CDR1 MNHEY, CDR2 SVGAGI. For the CDR3, the DNA is TGTGCCAGCAGTTACTCCCCGATCCAGGGTAACTACGAGCAGTACTTC. Amino acid sequence: CASSYSPIQGNYEQYF.

About this clone: The same CDR3 is also encoded by other DNA sequences in this sample. The V gene is TRBV11-3, the J gene TRBJ1-1, with D maybe TRBD1 (6 bases). Germline CDR1 SGHNT, CDR2 YENEEA. The CDR3 is made up of 13 amino acids. Trimming pared 4 bases from V and 1 base from J, leaving 7 bases between. CDR3 in amino acids: CASSSQGNTEAFF. The DNA for the CDR3 is TGTGCCAGCAGCTCACAGGGGAACACTGAAGCTTTCTTT. Variable domain in full (rest from reference TRBV11-3 and TRBJ1-1): EAGVVQSPRYKIIEKKQPVAFWCNPISGHNTLYWYLQNLGQGPELLIRYENEEAVDDSQLPKDRFSAERLKGVDSTLKIQPAELGDSAVYLCASSSQGNTEAFFGQGTRLTVV.

This rearrangement joins TRBV6-5 to TRBJ1-5; D may be TRBD1 (5 bases). The germline V gene encodes CDR1 MNHEY and CDR2 SVGAGI. This CDR3 comprises 14 residues. Trimming took 5 bases from V and 5 from J, leaving 13 bases between them. CDR3 loop: CASSIPDSYQPQHF. Written as DNA, the CDR3 is TGTGCCAGCAGTATCCCAGACAGCTATCAGCCCCAGCATTTT.

This sequence joins TRBV6-5 and TRBJ1-1; weak D call: TRBD1 (5 bases). The germline V gene encodes CDR1 MNHEY and CDR2 SVGAGI. The CDR3 sequence is 13 residues long. V lost 6 bases to trimming and J lost 4 bases, with 12 bases between them. CDR3 loop: CASRDYGGTEAFF. CDR3 nucleotide sequence: TGTGCCAGCAGGGACTATGGGGGCACTGAAGCTTTCTTT.

J is TRBJ1-2 and V is TRBV6-5; D uncertain. Looked up from germline, CDR1 is MNHEY and CDR2 is SVGAGI. The V end was cut by 6 bases, the J end by 4 bases, with 18 bases between. The CDR3 sequence is 15 residues long. The chain's CDR3 is CASSAPRAFTYGYTF. CDR3 nucleotide sequence: TGTGCCAGCAGCGCCCCGAGGGCCTTTACCTATGGCTACACCTTC.

The gene calls are TRBV28 and TRBJ1-2, with 7 bases lining up with TRBD1. This CDR3 contains 17 residues. Germline CDR1 MDHEN, CDR2 SYDVKM. The junction had 16 bases not matched to a gene; V was cut back by 5 bases and J by 4 bases. Here the CDR3 DNA reads TGTGCCAGCAGTGAAACTAATGTCAAGGGGGCCCTCTATGGCTACACCTTC. It is translated as CASSETNVKGALYGYTF.

The chain couples TRBV4-1 to TRBJ2-2; 13 bases map to TRBD2. This CDR3 is 19 amino acids long. The V and J ends lost 0 bases and 4 bases, in that order; junction bases with no gene match: 8. CDR1 and CDR2 from the germline V gene are MGHRA and YSYEKL. For the CDR3, the DNA is TGCGCCAGCAGCCAAGATCAGGGACTAGCGGGACCGGTCACCGGGGAGCTGTTTTTT. This gives the protein CASSQDQGLAGPVTGELFF.

The chain links TRBV6-5 to TRBJ2-1; D gene ambiguous. In germline, CDR1 is MNHEY, CDR2 SVGAGI. Trimming left V 7 bases short and J 5 bases short, with 15 bases between. The CDR3 runs 14 residues. The CDR3 bases are TGTGCCAGCACCAAGCTAAACCCCGACAATGAGCAGTTCTTC. Translation gives CASTKLNPDNEQFF.

This clone was found many times. V gene TRBV5-1 combines with J gene TRBJ1-1; 8 bases line up with TRBD1. Losses at the gene ends were 3 bases for V and 11 bases for J; bases not matched to a gene: 12. Germline CDR1 SGHRS, CDR2 YFSETQ. The CDR3 runs to 14 residues. The CDR3 region has the DNA TGCGCCAGCAGCTCGACAGGGGATGGGATCGGGGCTTTCTTT. Its translation is CASSSTGDGIGAFF.

The J gene is TRBJ1-5, the V gene TRBV24-1; no clear D gene. Trimming removed 2 bases at V and 6 bases at J, with 13 bases between. The CDR3 has 15 residues. Germline assignment: CDR1 KGHDR and CDR2 SFDVKD. CDR3 in amino acids: CATSDSRSGGQPQHF. The CDR3 DNA reads TGTGCCACCAGTGATTCCCGGAGCGGCGGTCAGCCCCAGCATTTT.

This clone appeared a few times. J is TRBJ1-1 and V is TRBV2; D is perhaps TRBD1 (6 bases). The V gene's germline CDR1 is SNHLY and CDR2 FYNNEI. CDR3 length: 12 residues. Deletions cut 2 bases from V and 10 bases from J, with 11 bases between. CDR3 loop: CASSELGARAFF. The CDR3 nucleotides read TGTGCCAGCAGTGAACTGGGGGCTAGAGCTTTCTTT.

V is TRBV5-4 and J is TRBJ2-1; TRBD2 agrees at 12 bases. The J segment lost 5 bases and the V segment lost 2 bases, leaving 5 bases of the junction unmatched. The V gene's germline CDR1 is SGHNT and CDR2 YYREEE (reference sequence). The length of the CDR3 is 16 residues. This CDR3 is CASSLLAGGAHNEQFF. The DNA of the CDR3 is TGTGCCAGCAGCTTACTAGCGGGGGGCGCCCACAATGAGCAGTTCTTC.

This clone has only one observation. The genes are TRBV11-2 and TRBJ2-1, with D uncertain. This CDR3 is built from 18 residues. V was pared by 2 bases and J by 5 bases, with 22 bases between. Germline values: CDR1 SGHAT, CDR2 FQNNGV. CDR3 in amino acids: CASSLQISGSPNDNEQFF. The CDR3 DNA sequence: TGTGCCAGCAGCTTACAAATTTCAGGCTCACCAAACGACAATGAGCAGTTCTTC. Looking up the rest from reference TRBV11-2 and TRBJ2-1 gives the full variable domain: EAGVAQSPRYKIIEKRQSVAFWCNPISGHATLYWYQQILGQGPKLLIQFQNNGVVDDSQLPKDRFSAERLKGVDSTLKIQPAKLEDSAVYLCASSLQISGSPNDNEQFFGPGTRLTVL.

The genes are TRBV29-1 and TRBJ1-5, with D perhaps matching TRBD1 (5 bases). With 6 bases removed from V and 3 bases from J, the gap between germline ends came to 12 bases. Germline CDR1 SQVTM, CDR2 ANQGSEA. This CDR3 comprises 13 residues. The CDR3 protein is CSVDGGINQPQHF. The CDR3 DNA is TGCAGCGTGGACGGGGGAATCAATCAGCCCCAGCATTTT.

On this clone: The same CDR3 can be traced to other DNA sequences in this sample. J is TRBJ1-2 and V is TRBV6-6; 7 bases are a match to TRBD1. Germline CDR1 is MNHNY and CDR2 is SVGAGI (reference sequence). The CDR3 is 13 residues long. Losses at the gene ends were 6 bases for V and 2 bases for J; bases not matched to a gene: 3. CDR3 nucleotides: TGTGCCAGCAGCAGACAGGGAAACTATGGCTACACCTTC. This encodes CASSRQGNYGYTF.

The chain couples TRBV28 to TRBJ2-1; unclear D gene. CDR1 is MDHEN, CDR2 SYDVKM, per germline. There are 13 residues in the CDR3. V lost 2 bases, J lost 5 bases, and 7 bases lay in between. CDR3 sequence: CASSLKQNNEQFF. The CDR3 DNA reads TGTGCCAGCAGTTTAAAACAGAACAATGAGCAGTTCTTC.

The rearrangement uses TRBV5-1 and TRBJ1-2; 8 bases are a match to TRBD1. The CDR3 is 14 amino acids. V was clipped by 4 bases and J by 6 bases; unmatched bases: 8. Germline CDR1 is SGHRS and CDR2 is YFSETQ. The CDR3: CASSRDRGGDGYTF. The CDR3 DNA follows: TGCGCCAGCAGCCGCGACAGGGGTGGGGATGGCTACACCTTC.

The chain recombines TRBV30 with TRBJ2-7, with a tentative D call TRBD1 (6 bases). CDR1 is GTSNPN, CDR2 SVGIG, per germline (reference sequence). V lost 1 base and J lost 6, with 19 bases in between. The CDR3 spans 15 residues. This chain's CDR3 is CAWSEGQLISGEQYF. The CDR3 bases are TGTGCCTGGAGTGAAGGACAGCTTATCTCCGGCGAGCAGTACTTC. Full variable domain (remainder filled in from reference TRBV30 and TRBJ2-7): SQTIHQWPATLVQPVGSPLSLECTVEGTSNPNLYWYRQAAGRGLQLLFYSVGIGQISSEVPQNLSASRPQDRQFILSSKKLLLSDSGFYLCAWSEGQLISGEQYFGPGTRLTVT.

The rearrangement uses TRBV6-6 and TRBJ1-5, with 7 bases lining up with TRBD1. Looked up from germline, CDR1 is MNHNY and CDR2 is SVGAGI (reference sequence). The CDR3 has 15 residues. The V gene end was trimmed by 4 bases and the J gene end by 5 bases; junction bases not matched to a gene: 8. The DNA of the CDR3 is TGTGCCAGCAGTTCCCCTGACAGGGCAGATCAGCCCCAGCATTTT. It is translated as CASSSPDRADQPQHF.